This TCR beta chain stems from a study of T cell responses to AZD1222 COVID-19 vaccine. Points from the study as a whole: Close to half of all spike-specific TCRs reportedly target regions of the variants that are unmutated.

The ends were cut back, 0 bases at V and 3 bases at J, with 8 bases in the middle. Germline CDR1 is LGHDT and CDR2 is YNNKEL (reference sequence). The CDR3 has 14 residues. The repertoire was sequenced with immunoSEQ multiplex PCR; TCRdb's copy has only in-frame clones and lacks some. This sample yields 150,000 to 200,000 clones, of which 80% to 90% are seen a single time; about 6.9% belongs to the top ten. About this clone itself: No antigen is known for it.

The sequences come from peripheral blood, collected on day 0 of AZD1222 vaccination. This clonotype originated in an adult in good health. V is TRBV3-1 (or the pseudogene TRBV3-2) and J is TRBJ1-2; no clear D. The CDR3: CASSQEGRDYGYTF. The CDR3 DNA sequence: TGTGCCAGCAGCCAAGAAGGCAGAGACTATGGCTACACCTTC.